The entry below gives a single T cell receptor beta chain sequence along with its context. This specimen comes from a study of cytomegalovirus exposure and HLA in healthy donors. The primer mix had 60 Vbeta and 13 Jbeta primers. The assay was immunoSEQ multiplex PCR, and TCRdb's table has in-frame clones only and misses some. The sample holds around 140,000 clones, 75% to 85% seen once. The germline V gene has CDR1 MDHEN and CDR2 SYDVKM. The CDR3 extends over 14 amino acids. V lost 1 base, J lost 0 bases, and 6 bases lay in between. The chain combines TRBV28 with TRBJ1-2, with D unclear. Sequencing was carried out using PBMCs. The TCR originated in a female donor in good health and CMV-seropositive. The DNA for the CDR3 is TGTGCCAGCAGTTTATCCCCGTCTAACTATGGCTACACCTTC. The encoded protein is CASSLSPSNYGYTF.